The clone carrying this T cell receptor beta chain was seen only a few times. What it binds is not known. This record comes from a study of T cells in localized non-small cell lung cancer. The table came from immunoSEQ multiplex PCR; TCRdb's copy has only in-frame clones and leaves some out. The table has approximately 150,000 clones, roughly nine tenths seen once. Study outcomes and limitations: It was uninvolved adjacent lung that showed the highest T cell clonality, exceeding tumor. Higher blood T cell density tracked longer overall survival. Adjacent lung was found to contain a median approximately 50 of the top 100 tumor clones. Sequencing involved a lone tumor region, leaving heterogeneity possible.

J was trimmed by 3 bases and V by 0 bases; bases with no gene match: 2. The CDR3 sequence is 15 residues long. From germline, CDR1 is SGHDN and CDR2 FVKESK. The sequencing here drew on peripheral blood, taken before any cancer treatment. The rearrangement links TRBV14 to TRBJ2-7, with 10 bases matching TRBD1. The sequence was obtained from a female donor older than 55 with stage I lung adenocarcinoma. The CDR3 DNA is TGTGCCAGCAGCCAAGAGACAGGGGGCAGCTACGAGCAGTACTTC. This encodes CASSQETGGSYEQYF.